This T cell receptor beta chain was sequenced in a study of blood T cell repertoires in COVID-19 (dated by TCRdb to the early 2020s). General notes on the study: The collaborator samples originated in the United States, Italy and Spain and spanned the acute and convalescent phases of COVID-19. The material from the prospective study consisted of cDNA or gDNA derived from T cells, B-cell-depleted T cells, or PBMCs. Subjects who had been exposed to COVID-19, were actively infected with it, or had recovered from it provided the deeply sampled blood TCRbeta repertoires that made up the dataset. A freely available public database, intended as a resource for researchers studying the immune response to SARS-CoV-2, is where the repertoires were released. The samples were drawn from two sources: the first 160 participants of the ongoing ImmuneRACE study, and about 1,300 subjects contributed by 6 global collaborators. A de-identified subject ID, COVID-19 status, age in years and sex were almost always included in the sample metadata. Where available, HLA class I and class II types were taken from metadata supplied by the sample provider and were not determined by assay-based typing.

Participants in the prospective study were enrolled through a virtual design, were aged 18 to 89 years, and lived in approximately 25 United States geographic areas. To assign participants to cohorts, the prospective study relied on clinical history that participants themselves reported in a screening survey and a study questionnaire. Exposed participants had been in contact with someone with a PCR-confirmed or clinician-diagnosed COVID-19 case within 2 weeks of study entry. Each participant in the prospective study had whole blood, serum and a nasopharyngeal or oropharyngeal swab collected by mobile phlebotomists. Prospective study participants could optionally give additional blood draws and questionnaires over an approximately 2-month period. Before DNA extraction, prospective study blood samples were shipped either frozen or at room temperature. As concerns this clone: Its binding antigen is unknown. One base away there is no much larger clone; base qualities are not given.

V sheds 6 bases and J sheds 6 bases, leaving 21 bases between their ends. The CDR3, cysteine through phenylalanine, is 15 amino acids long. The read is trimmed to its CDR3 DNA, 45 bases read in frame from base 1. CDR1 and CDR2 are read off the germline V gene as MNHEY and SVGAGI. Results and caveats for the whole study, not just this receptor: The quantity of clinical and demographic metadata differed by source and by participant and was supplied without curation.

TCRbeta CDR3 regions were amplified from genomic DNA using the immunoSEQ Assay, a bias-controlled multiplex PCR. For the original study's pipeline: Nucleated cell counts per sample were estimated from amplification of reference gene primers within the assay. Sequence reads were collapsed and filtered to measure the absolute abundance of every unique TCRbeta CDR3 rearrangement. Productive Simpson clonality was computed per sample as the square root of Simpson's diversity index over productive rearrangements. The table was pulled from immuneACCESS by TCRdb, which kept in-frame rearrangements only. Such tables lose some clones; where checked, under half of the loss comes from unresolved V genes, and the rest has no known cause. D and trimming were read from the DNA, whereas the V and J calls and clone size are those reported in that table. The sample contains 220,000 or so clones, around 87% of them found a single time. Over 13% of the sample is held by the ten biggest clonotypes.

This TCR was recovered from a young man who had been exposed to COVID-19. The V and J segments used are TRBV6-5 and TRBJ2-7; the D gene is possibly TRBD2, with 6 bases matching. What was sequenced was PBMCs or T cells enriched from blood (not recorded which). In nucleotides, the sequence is TGTGCCAGCAGCCCCCAAACCGGGACTCTCGGCGAGCAGTACTTC. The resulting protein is CASSPQTGTLGEQYF.